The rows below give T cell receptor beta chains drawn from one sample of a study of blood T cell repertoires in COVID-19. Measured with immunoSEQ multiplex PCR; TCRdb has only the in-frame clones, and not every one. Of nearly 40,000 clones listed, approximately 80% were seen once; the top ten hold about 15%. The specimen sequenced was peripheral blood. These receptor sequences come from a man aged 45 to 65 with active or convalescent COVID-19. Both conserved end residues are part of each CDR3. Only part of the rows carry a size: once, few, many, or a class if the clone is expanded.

CASSPRGDVRADTQYF	TRBV7-8	TRBJ2-3	NA
CASRMTGFSNQPQHF	TRBV27	TRBJ1-5	NA
CASSGQGASYNEQFF	TRBV9	TRBJ2-1	NA
CASSLGQAKNIQYF	TRBV5-1	TRBJ2-4	NA
CASSELSGGNEKLFF	TRBV6-1	TRBJ1-4	once
CASSLSRRGWNSPLHF	TRBV3-1/TRBV3-2	TRBJ1-6	NA
CASSIARGDYGYTF	TRBV19	TRBJ1-2	NA
CASSSIRGGDNEKLFF	TRBV7-2	TRBJ1-4	NA
CATSRAPSRPEAFF	TRBV15	TRBJ1-1	NA
CASSSTSDTTGELFF	TRBV6-5	TRBJ2-2	NA
CASSLVGRGALDTQYF	TRBV7-2	TRBJ2-3	once
CASSLGLAEQFF	TRBV5-1	TRBJ2-1	NA
CASSQMNTEAFF	TRBV10-2	TRBJ1-1	NA
CARTGRTGELFF	TRBV30	TRBJ2-2	NA
CASSLGGTGELFF	TRBV5-4	TRBJ2-2	NA
CASSQAVLGTVSGANVLTF	TRBV3-1/TRBV3-2	TRBJ2-6	NA
CASSLRPRDGEKLFF	TRBV5-5	TRBJ1-4	NA
CASSRTSGAERTQYF	TRBV18	TRBJ2-5	NA
CASSPLAGNSETQYF	TRBV18	TRBJ2-5	few
CASSQSFSSGGQTQYF	TRBV3-1/TRBV3-2	TRBJ2-5	NA
CASSLSSGGYTDTQYF	TRBV7-8	TRBJ2-3	once
CASSLSGGSMEKLFF	TRBV7-2	TRBJ1-4	once
CASSSGTANSPLHF	TRBV11-2	TRBJ1-6	NA
CASSDGRGFNYEQYF	TRBV6-5	TRBJ2-7	NA
CASSLSTNYGYTF	TRBV5-1	TRBJ1-2	NA
CASGSGGAVVNEQFF	TRBV7-9	TRBJ2-1	once
CASSSITATNEKLFF	TRBV19	TRBJ1-4	NA
CASGSRTGLNSGNTIYF	TRBV12-5	TRBJ1-3	NA
CASSYDREETQYF	TRBV6-6	TRBJ2-5	once
CASSLTPGASGELFF	TRBV7-3	TRBJ2-2	NA
CASSLGSSYNSPLHF	TRBV11-2	TRBJ1-6	NA
CASSYLQGTPTNEKLFF	TRBV5-6	TRBJ1-4	NA
CASSPNSGYDSPLHF	TRBV14	TRBJ1-6	once
CASSSIRGSSYNEQFF	TRBV7-9	TRBJ2-1	NA
CASTTQGYSNQPQHF	TRBV28	TRBJ1-5	NA
CASSLSRSHEQYF	TRBV12-3/TRBV12-4	TRBJ2-7	NA
CASSPQGGGAKETQYF	TRBV18	TRBJ2-5	NA
CASSEGGGNQPQHF	TRBV6-1	TRBJ1-5	NA
CASSYPRQANTGELFF	TRBV6-5	TRBJ2-2	NA
CASSRAGENTDTQYF	TRBV3-1/TRBV3-2	TRBJ2-3	once
CASSKQGQANEKLFF	TRBV14	TRBJ1-4	NA
CASSPMPLSYGYTF	TRBV6-2/TRBV6-3	TRBJ1-2	NA